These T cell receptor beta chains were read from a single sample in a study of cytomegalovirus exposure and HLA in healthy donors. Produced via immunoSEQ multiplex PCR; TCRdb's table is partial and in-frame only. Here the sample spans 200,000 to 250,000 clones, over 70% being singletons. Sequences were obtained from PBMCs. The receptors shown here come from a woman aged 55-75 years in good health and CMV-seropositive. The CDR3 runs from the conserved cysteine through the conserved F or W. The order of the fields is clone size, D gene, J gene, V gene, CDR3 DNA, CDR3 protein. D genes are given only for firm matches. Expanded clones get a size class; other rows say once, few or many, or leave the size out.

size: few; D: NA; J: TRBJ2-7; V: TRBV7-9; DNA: TGTGCCAGCAGCTTAGGGCAGGGAGGCTACGAGCAGTACTTC; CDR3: CASSLGQGGYEQYF
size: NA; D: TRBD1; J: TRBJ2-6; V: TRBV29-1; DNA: TGCAGCGTTCAACAGGGGGGAACTGGGGCCAACGTCCTGACTTTC; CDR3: CSVQQGGTGANVLTF
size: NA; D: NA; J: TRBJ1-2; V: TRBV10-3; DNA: TGTGCCATCAGTGCACAGGGAGATGAGGGCTACACCTTC; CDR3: CAISAQGDEGYTF
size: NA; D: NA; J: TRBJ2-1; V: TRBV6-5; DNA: TGTGCCAGCAGTTACGAACGGGGATACAATGAGCAGTTCTTC; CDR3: CASSYERGYNEQFF
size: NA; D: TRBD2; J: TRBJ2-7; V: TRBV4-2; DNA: TGTGCCAGCAGCCAAGAAGCGGGGGGGCACTACGAGCAGTACTTC; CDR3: CASSQEAGGHYEQYF
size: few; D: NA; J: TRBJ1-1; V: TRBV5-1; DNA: TGCGCCAGCAGCCGGGACGGGGGACCGAAAGACACTGAAGCTTTCTTT; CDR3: CASSRDGGPKDTEAFF
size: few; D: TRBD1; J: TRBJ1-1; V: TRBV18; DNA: TGTGCCAGCTCACCCCGGACAGGGGGGACTGAAGCTTTCTTT; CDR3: CASSPRTGGTEAFF
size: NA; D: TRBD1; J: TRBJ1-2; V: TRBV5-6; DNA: TGTGCCAGCAGCTTGGGGACAGGGAACTATGGCTACACCTTC; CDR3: CASSLGTGNYGYTF
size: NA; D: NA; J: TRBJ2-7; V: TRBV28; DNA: TGTGCCAGCAGCTCTACGCCGACCGCCGGAGGATCCTACGAGCAGTACTTC; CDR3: CASSSTPTAGGSYEQYF
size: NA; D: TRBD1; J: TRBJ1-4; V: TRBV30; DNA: TGTGCCTGGGGGACAGCGGAAAAACTGTTTTTT; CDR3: CAWGTAEKLFF
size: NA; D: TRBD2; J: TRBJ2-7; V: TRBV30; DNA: TGTGCCTGGAGTAGAAGCGGGGGGGCGGGCGAGCAGTACTTC; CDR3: CAWSRSGGAGEQYF
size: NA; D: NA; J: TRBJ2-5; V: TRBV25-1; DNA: TGTGCCAGCAGTTGGGGCCAGGGAGAGACCCAGTACTTC; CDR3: CASSWGQGETQYF
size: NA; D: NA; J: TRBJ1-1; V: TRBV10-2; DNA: TGCGCCAGCAGTTTGGAGGTCACTGAAGCTTTCTTT; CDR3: CASSLEVTEAFF
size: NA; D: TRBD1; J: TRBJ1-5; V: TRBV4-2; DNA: TGTGCCAGCAGCCAAGGGACAGGGGAAGTGGGCAATCAGCCCCAGCATTTT; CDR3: CASSQGTGEVGNQPQHF
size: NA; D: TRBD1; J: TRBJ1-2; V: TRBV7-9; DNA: TGTGCCAGCAGCTTAATCGGACAGGGCGGCGATGGCTACACCTTC; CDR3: CASSLIGQGGDGYTF
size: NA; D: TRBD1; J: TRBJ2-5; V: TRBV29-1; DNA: TGCAGCGTTGAGGGACAGGGAGAGACCCAGTACTTC; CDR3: CSVEGQGETQYF
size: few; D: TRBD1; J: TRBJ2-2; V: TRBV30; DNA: TGTGCCTGGAGTGTTTCAGGGGGCACCGGGGAGCTGTTTTTT; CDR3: CAWSVSGGTGELFF
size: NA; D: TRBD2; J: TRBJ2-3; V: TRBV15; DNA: TGTGCCACCAGCAGAGATCCGGGGGGGGTTACAGATACGCAGTATTTT; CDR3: CATSRDPGGVTDTQYF
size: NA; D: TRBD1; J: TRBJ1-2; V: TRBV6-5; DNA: TGTGCCAGCAGCCTCCGGACAGGATATGGCTACACCTTC; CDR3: CASSLRTGYGYTF
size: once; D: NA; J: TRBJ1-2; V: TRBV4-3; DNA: TGCGCCAGCAGCCAAGATCTAACAGGTCCGCGAGGCTACACCTTC; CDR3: CASSQDLTGPRGYTF
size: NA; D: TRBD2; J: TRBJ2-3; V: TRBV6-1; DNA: TGTGCCAGCAGTCAAGGACTAGCGGGGACCACAGATACGCAGTATTTT; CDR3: CASSQGLAGTTDTQYF
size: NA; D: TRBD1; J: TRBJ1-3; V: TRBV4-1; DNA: TGCGCCAGCAGCCCACAGGGGAGCTCTGGAAACACCATATATTTT; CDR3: CASSPQGSSGNTIYF
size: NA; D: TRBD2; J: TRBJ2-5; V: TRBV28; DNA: TGTGCCAGCAGTTCCAGACTAGCGCGAGGGGAGACCCAGTACTTC; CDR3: CASSSRLARGETQYF
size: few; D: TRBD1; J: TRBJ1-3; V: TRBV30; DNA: TGTGCCTGGAGTGTACTTACAGGGGGACTGGTAAACACCATATATTTT; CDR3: CAWSVLTGGLVNTIYF
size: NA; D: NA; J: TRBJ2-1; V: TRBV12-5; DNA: TGTGCTAGTGGTGCGGGACTTTCCTACAATGAGCAGTTCTTC; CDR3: CASGAGLSYNEQFF
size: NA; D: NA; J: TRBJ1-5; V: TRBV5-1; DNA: TGCGCCAGCAGTCCCGAGAGCAATCAGCCCCAGCATTTT; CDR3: CASSPESNQPQHF
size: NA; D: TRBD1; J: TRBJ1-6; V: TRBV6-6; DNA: TGTGCCAGCAGTTACGCGACCTCAGGGGGGTATTCACCCCTCCACTTT; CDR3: CASSYATSGGYSPLHF
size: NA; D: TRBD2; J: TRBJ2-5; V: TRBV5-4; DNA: TGTGCCAGCAGCCCATACGGACTAGCGGGAGGGGGGGAGACCCAGTACTTC; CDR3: CASSPYGLAGGGETQYF
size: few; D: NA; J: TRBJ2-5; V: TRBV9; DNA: TGTGCCAGCAGCTCCGGGGAGGACAGGTGGCAAGAGACCCAGTACTTC; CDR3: CASSSGEDRWQETQYF
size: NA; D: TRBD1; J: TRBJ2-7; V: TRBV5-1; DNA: TGCGCCAGCAGCCGGACAGGGGCCTACTCCTACGAGCAGTACTTC; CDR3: CASSRTGAYSYEQYF
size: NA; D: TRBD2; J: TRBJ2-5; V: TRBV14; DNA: TGTGCCAGCAGCCAATCCGGACTAGCGGGAAGGTACCAAGAGACCCAGTACTTC; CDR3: CASSQSGLAGRYQETQYF